Each of the 10 T cell receptor beta chains below was sequenced from the same sample in a study of T cell responses to AZD1222 COVID-19 vaccine. The table came from immunoSEQ multiplex PCR; TCRdb's copy has only in-frame clones and leaves some out. The profile shows fewer than 150,000 clones, more than 70% of them singletons. This material consisted of peripheral blood, taken 28 days after the second AZD1222 dose. All receptors derive from an adult who received the AZD1222 COVID-19 vaccine.

The rearrangement links TRBV2 to TRBJ2-7, with D unclear. V was cut by 4 bases and J by 4 bases, with 11 bases left in between. The length of the CDR3 is 13 residues. CDR1 is SNHLY, CDR2 FYNNEI, per germline. CDR3 bases: TGTGCCAGCAGTGGCCTGACCAGATACGAGCAGTACTTC. Translation gives CASSGLTRYEQYF.

The chain links TRBV10-2 to TRBJ1-2, with D maybe TRBD1 (5 bases). The CDR3 has 13 amino acids. V lost 7 bases and J 2 bases, leaving 11 bases between the germline ends. CDR1 is WSHSY, CDR2 SAAADI, per germline. The CDR3 DNA reads as TGCGCCAGCAATGGGGGACTGAACTATGGCTACACCTTC. It yields the protein CASNGGLNYGYTF.

The chain joins TRBV11-3 to TRBJ2-5; the D is unclear. Trimming took off 0 bases at V and 5 bases at J, with 7 bases between the two ends. CDR3 length: 13 residues. Germline V lookup: CDR1 SGHNT, CDR2 YENEEA. Here the CDR3 reads CASSLDLKETQYF. The CDR3 DNA is TGTGCCAGCAGCTTAGATCTAAAGGAGACCCAGTACTTC.

The V and J genes are TRBV7-2 and TRBJ2-7; TRBD1 might be the D (6 bases). The CDR3 sequence is 12 residues long. V lost 5 bases and J 2 bases, leaving 7 bases between the germline ends. Germline V lookup: CDR1 SGHTA, CDR2 FQGNSA. CDR3 coding DNA: TGTGCCAGCAGCGGACAGACCTACGAGCAGTACTTC. Translating it yields CASSGQTYEQYF.

This chain links TRBV7-2 with TRBJ2-2; D remains ambiguous. This CDR3 is 14 amino acids long. Trimming shortened V by 7 bases and J by 2 bases, and 11 bases separated the two germline ends. Looked up from germline, CDR1 is SGHTA and CDR2 is FQGNSA. The DNA for the CDR3 is TGTGCCAGCACCTCCAACCGTAACACCGGGGAGCTGTTTTTT. Amino acid sequence: CASTSNRNTGELFF.

This clone has only one observation. The chain links TRBV7-3 to TRBJ2-7; a weak D match, TRBD2 (7 bases). The V gene's germline CDR1 is SGHTA and CDR2 FQGTGA. This CDR3 spans 16 amino acids. V lost 5 bases to trimming and J lost 3 bases, with 20 bases between them. CDR3 region: CASSLQGGGTFYEQYF. The DNA for the CDR3 is TGTGCCAGCAGCCTGCAGGGAGGGGGTACTTTCTACGAGCAGTACTTC.

J is TRBJ1-2 and V is TRBV5-8; D unresolved. This CDR3 has 13 amino acids. V lost 10 bases to trimming and J lost 3 bases, with 16 bases between them. Germline CDR1 and CDR2: SGHTS and YDEGEE. The CDR3 coding sequence is TGTGCCGTACGACCCCAAGCAGACTATGGCTACACCTTC. Translated: CAVRPQADYGYTF.

The genes are TRBV5-1 and TRBJ1-6; weak D call: TRBD1 (5 bases). This CDR3 region has 15 residues. The V end was cut by 4 bases, the J end by 0 bases, with 8 bases between. CDR1 SGHRS and CDR2 YFSETQ come from the germline V gene. CDR3 coding DNA: TGCGCCAGCAGCGAGGGACTCTCCTATAATTCACCCCTCCACTTT. Translated: CASSEGLSYNSPLHF.

V usage is TRBV6-2 or TRBV6-3 and J usage is TRBJ2-7; 11 positions match TRBD2. This CDR3 has 15 residues. Per the germline V gene, CDR1 is MNHEY and CDR2 is SVGEGT. Unmatched junction bases numbered 3, after V lost 4 bases and J lost 1 base. The CDR3 coding sequence is TGTGCCAGCAGTTTCAGACTAGCGGGGTCCTACGAGCAGTACTTC. Amino acid sequence: CASSFRLAGSYEQYF.

In its sample, this clone was seen once. The rearrangement links TRBV13 to TRBJ2-2, with a weak D call TRBD1 (6 bases). The CDR3 has 15 amino acids. Germline CDR1 PRHDT, CDR2 FYEKMQ (reference sequence). V was clipped by 5 bases and J by 5 bases, with 15 bases between them. DNA of the CDR3: TGTGCCAGCAGCGTGGGGGCAGGGGAAACCGGGGAGCTGTTTTTT. Its translation: CASSVGAGETGELFF. Supplemented by reference TRBV13 and TRBJ2-2, the full variable domain reads AAGVIQSPRHLIKEKRETATLKCYPIPRHDTVYWYQQGPGQDPQFLISFYEKMQSDKGSIPDRFSAQQFSDYHSELNMSSLELGDSALYFCASSVGAGETGELFFGEGSRLTVL.